This T cell receptor (beta chain) was sequenced for a study of T cells of healthy individuals. Each CDR3 protein is one row after TCRdb ran MiXCR on the 5' RACE reads. The table has approximately 89,000 distinct CDR3 sequences, roughly 5.1% seen once. This CDR3 has 13 amino acids. The V gene's germline CDR1 is SNHLY and CDR2 FYNNEI. Trimming removed 7 bases from V and 4 bases from J, with 13 bases in between. The chain couples TRBV2 to TRBJ1-1, with D hard to call. The sequence was collected from a female donor in good health. CDR3 protein: CASNPRSVTEAFF. CDR3 nucleotides: TGTGCCAGCAATCCAAGGTCGGTCACTGAAGCTTTCTTT.